These 16 T cell receptor beta chains originate from one sample sequenced in a study of T cell changes during pregnancy in multiple sclerosis. The method was immunoSEQ multiplex PCR; TCRdb's version includes in-frame clones alone and lacks a portion of them. This sample has around 99,000 clones, with about nine tenths found just once. The material was peripheral blood, obtained in the third trimester of pregnancy. Every receptor here comes from a female donor in good health, enrolled as a control in a pregnancy study.

The chain combines TRBV6-1 with TRBJ2-1, with a possible D match to TRBD2 (5 bases). The CDR3 sequence is 15 residues long. V lost 3 bases to trimming and J lost 0 bases, with 9 bases between them. CDR1 is MNHNS, CDR2 SASEGT, per germline. CDR3 amino acids: CASSEQGGSYNEQFF. The DNA of the CDR3 is TGTGCCAGCAGTGAGCAAGGAGGCTCCTACAATGAGCAGTTCTTC.

The chain employs TRBV5-4 and TRBJ1-2; D is perhaps TRBD1 (6 bases). This CDR3 is 14 amino acids long. V was pared by 6 bases and J by 4 bases, with 16 bases between. CDR1 and CDR2 (germline): SGHNT, YYREEE (reference sequence). The CDR3: CASTLGGAGYGYTF. CDR3 nucleotides: TGTGCCAGCACCCTGGGGGGGGCGGGCTATGGCTACACCTTC.

This chain uses TRBV6-6 with TRBJ2-7, with a possible D match to TRBD1 (6 bases). With 4 bases removed from V and 0 bases from J, the gap between germline ends came to 10 bases. The V gene's germline CDR1 is MNHNY and CDR2 SVGAGI (reference sequence). The CDR3 is 14 amino acids. The CDR3 loop reads CASSSTGNSYEQYF. DNA of the CDR3: TGTGCCAGCAGTTCCACAGGGAACTCCTACGAGCAGTACTTC.

The chain employs TRBV15 and TRBJ1-6, with a tentative D call TRBD1 (5 bases). V lost 8 bases and J lost 9, with 17 bases in between. Germline values: CDR1 LNHNV, CDR2 YYDKDF (reference sequence). CDR3 length: 14 residues. The CDR3 region is CATGTSLRGSPLHF. The CDR3 nucleotides are TGTGCCACCGGGACTTCCCTAAGGGGTTCACCCCTCCACTTT.

This clone was seen repeatedly, ten times or more. The chain links TRBV6-1 to TRBJ2-5; the D is unclear. The CDR3 contains 11 residues. Trimming cost V 5 bases and J 6 bases, with 7 bases left between them. CDR1 MNHNS and CDR2 SASEGT come from the germline V gene. In nucleotides, the CDR3 is TGTGCCAGCAGTCTTCCTAAGACCCAGTACTTC. Translated: CASSLPKTQYF.

The chain combines TRBV27 with TRBJ2-7; the match to TRBD1 covers 7 bases. This CDR3 has 15 amino acids. Losses at the gene ends were 4 bases for V and 3 bases for J; bases not matched to a gene: 9. Germline V gene sequence: CDR1 MNHEY, CDR2 SMNVEV (reference sequence). As DNA, the CDR3 is TGTGCCAGCAGTTCAGACAGGGCCTACCTCTACGAGCAGTACTTC. Its translation: CASSSDRAYLYEQYF.

V gene TRBV27 combines with J gene TRBJ2-5, with 9 bases lining up with TRBD2. The CDR3 length is 15 residues. CDR1 and CDR2 (germline): MNHEY, SMNVEV (reference sequence). V shed 6 bases and J 0 bases; nucleotides not matched to a gene: 5. The CDR3 DNA reads TGTGCCAGCAGCCTTAGCGGGGGATACCAAGAGACCCAGTACTTC. Its translation: CASSLSGGYQETQYF.

The chain recombines TRBV6-1 with TRBJ2-7; a weak D match, TRBD1 (6 bases). The V end was cut by 10 bases, the J end by 2 bases, with 9 bases between. The CDR3 covers 11 residues. The V gene's germline CDR1 is MNHNS and CDR2 SASEGT. CDR3 amino acids: CATEGAYEQYF. CDR3 DNA sequence: TGTGCCACCGAGGGGGCCTACGAGCAGTACTTC.

V and J are TRBV27 and TRBJ1-1, with D hard to call. Germline V CDR1 and CDR2: MNHEY, SMNVEV (reference sequence). The CDR3 contains 14 residues. V lost 4 bases and J lost 5, with 14 bases in between. The chain's CDR3 is CASSSATSKTEAFF. The CDR3 DNA sequence: TGTGCCAGCAGTTCGGCGACTTCGAAGACTGAAGCTTTCTTT.

V and J are TRBV30 and TRBJ1-2, with unresolved D. This CDR3 comprises 13 residues. Per the germline V gene, CDR1 is GTSNPN and CDR2 is SVGIG (reference sequence). V was shortened by 3 bases and J by 0 bases, with 8 bases between the two germline ends. DNA for the CDR3: TGTGCCTGGAGCTCAACAGCTAACTATGGCTACACCTTC. It codes for CAWSSTANYGYTF. The full variable domain, in which reference TRBV30 and TRBJ1-2 provide the parts outside the CDR3, is SQTIHQWPATLVQPVGSPLSLECTVEGTSNPNLYWYRQAAGRGLQLLFYSVGIGQISSEVPQNLSASRPQDRQFILSSKKLLLSDSGFYLCAWSSTANYGYTFGSGTRLTVV.

This chain uses TRBV7-2 with TRBJ2-2; TRBD2 agrees at 7 bases. The CDR3 has 15 amino acids. Trimming removed 4 bases from V and 6 bases from J; junction bases left unmatched: 8. CDR1 is SGHTA, CDR2 FQGNSA, per germline. The CDR3 protein is CASSSESGVPGELFF. DNA of the CDR3: TGTGCCAGCAGCTCCGAGAGCGGGGTCCCCGGGGAGCTGTTTTTT.

This clone was observed a single time. The chain has TRBV27 and TRBJ1-1, with D possibly being TRBD1 (6 bases). V dropped 8 bases and J dropped 1 base, with 11 bases sitting between them. The CDR3 is 13 amino acids. The germline CDR1 and CDR2 sequences are MNHEY and SMNVEV (reference sequence). CDR3 residues: CASYYRANTEAFF. CDR3 bases: TGTGCCAGCTATTACAGGGCGAACACTGAAGCTTTCTTT.

The chain links TRBV6-6 to TRBJ1-2; unclear D gene. The V and J ends lost 6 bases and 2 bases respectively, with 7 bases between them. From germline, CDR1 is MNHNY and CDR2 SVGAGI (reference sequence). The CDR3 runs 12 residues. The CDR3 reads CASSGVNYGYTF. The CDR3 region has the DNA TGTGCCAGCAGCGGGGTGAACTATGGCTACACCTTC.

The J gene is TRBJ2-7, the V gene TRBV7-6; the D gene is possibly TRBD2 (6 bases). Germline CDR1 is SGHVS and CDR2 is FNYEAQ. The CDR3 has 13 residues. Trimming removed 4 bases at V and 4 bases at J, with 11 bases between. CDR3 sequence (DNA): TGTGCCAGCAGCTCATCGGAGGGTTACGAGCAGTACTTC. This translates into CASSSSEGYEQYF.

This chain links TRBV30 with TRBJ1-2, with D unclear. V lost 3 bases, J lost 6 bases, and 8 bases lay in between. The CDR3 is 11 residues long. From germline, CDR1 is GTSNPN and CDR2 SVGIG (reference sequence). The CDR3 loop is CAWRVRDGYTF. The CDR3 coding sequence is TGTGCCTGGAGGGTTCGGGATGGCTACACCTTC.

The chain uses TRBV4-2 and TRBJ2-3; D perhaps matches TRBD1 (5 bases). Germline CDR1 is LGHNA and CDR2 is YNFKEQ. The CDR3 spans 16 residues. Deletions cut 3 bases from V and 4 bases from J, with 17 bases between. CDR3 amino acids: CASSQLHTGRADTQYF. CDR3 coding DNA: TGTGCCAGCAGCCAGCTACACACAGGTAGAGCAGATACGCAGTATTTT.